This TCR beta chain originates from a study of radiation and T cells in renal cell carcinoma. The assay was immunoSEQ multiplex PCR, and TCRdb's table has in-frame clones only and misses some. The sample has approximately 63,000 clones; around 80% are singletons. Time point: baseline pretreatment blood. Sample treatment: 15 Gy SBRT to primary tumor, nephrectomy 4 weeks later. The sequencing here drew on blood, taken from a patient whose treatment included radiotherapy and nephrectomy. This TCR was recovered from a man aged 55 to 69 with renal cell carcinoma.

The CDR3 region has the DNA TGCGCCAGCAGTGAGTTCACAGGGGTAAAAGAGACCCAGTACTTC. Residues: CASSEFTGVKETQYF. The V gene is TRBV10-1, the J gene TRBJ2-5; 7 bases are a match to TRBD1. The ends lost 1 base at V and 3 bases at J; junction bases unmatched: 5. Looked up from germline, CDR1 is WNHNN and CDR2 is SYGVQD (reference sequence). The CDR3 contains 15 residues.